This entry describes one TCR beta chain. The antigen remains undetermined. Unsorted whole blood yielded the blood RNA, and germline DNA was also extracted. Patients were chronically HBV-infected and treatment-naive. Constant-region priming of 500 ng total RNA yielded TCR beta cDNA. A slightly modified ARM-PCR protocol with three nested multiplex PCR rounds produced these TCR beta libraries. TRBV1-TRBV30 forward primers paired with a C-beta reverse primer drove the first two PCR rounds, around 9 cycles each. One entry per CDR3 protein, called by TCRdb with MiXCR from the multiplex PCR reads. The sample comprises over 250,000 distinct CDR3 sequences, 58% of which are singletons, and about 17% rests with the top ten. This entry is derived from a study of tumor-infiltrating lymphocytes in primary liver carcinoma. In the study overall: Patients had primary liver carcinoma treated by surgical resection. The neoplasms were of stage T1-T3 N0M0, with dimensions of roughly 4.2 to 10 cm across. Study outcomes and limitations: Significantly larger top-250-clone fractions were found in tumors than in blood (p = 0.039).

Between the trimmed V and J ends, which lost 9 bases and 0 bases, there was a span of 12 bases. The CDR3 has 14 residues. Germline V gene sequence: CDR1 MNHNS, CDR2 SASEGT. J is TRBJ2-1 and V is TRBV6-1; unclear D gene. Sequenced: peripheral blood. This sequence was found in a woman aged 25 to 39 with primary liver carcinoma and hepatitis B virus infection. The CDR3 protein is CARTLQSSYNEQFF. The CDR3 DNA sequence: TGTGCCAGAACCTTGCAGAGCTCCTACAATGAGCAGTTCTTC.